This T cell receptor (beta chain) appears in the sequencing data of a study of CD8 T cells in ankylosing spondylitis. Findings of the study overall: Made up of 7 to 9 highly homologous variants, a TCR beta motif appeared characteristic of ankylosing spondylitis blood. Disease-linked clones reportedly showed significant enrichment in matched ankylosing spondylitis synovial fluid. Disease-linked clones displayed a CD8+ phenotype and appeared relatively rarely in peripheral blood. A number of the motif variants had already been described in reactive arthritis synovial fluid and blood.

Comment on this clonotype: What it binds is not known.

The CDR3 contains 18 residues. Trimming took 0 bases from V and 6 from J; bases not matched to a gene: 12. Germline V gene data show CDR1 as ENHRY and CDR2 as SYGVKD. Libraries of TCR beta came from quantitative 5'-RACE with molecular barcodes. TCRdb re-called the 5' RACE reads through MiXCR, storing one row per CDR3 protein. This sample has hundreds of thousands of distinct CDR3 sequences, with 12% found just once. This clonotype was obtained from a male donor with ankylosing spondylitis. Sequences were obtained from blood, either unsorted or a sorted T cell fraction (not recorded which). The chain employs TRBV10-3 and TRBJ2-3, with 10 bases matching TRBD1. The CDR3 coding sequence is TGTGCCATCAGTGAGTCGCCGACAGGGGGCCGGACCAGGGATACGCAGTATTTT. Translation gives CAISESPTGGRTRDTQYF.